Listed here is a single T cell receptor (beta chain). The antigen remains unidentified. Germline and junction disagree at one end, which may indicate a read error. This record belongs to a study of blood T cells in healthy people across ages. In the study overall: Template switching recovered approximately one barcoded beta molecule for every two T cells. Findings and caveats of the study: Estimated diversity that came from one million T cells was considered an underestimate. More naive CD4+ cells and higher diversity marked long-lived donors relative to aged donors.

For the second PCR, which ran for 7 to 11 cycles, a sample-barcoded 5' primer and a J-beta primer mix were used. Each cDNA molecule carried a tag from a template-switch adaptor that contained 12 random nucleotides. Via MiXCR, TCRdb re-called the 5' RACE reads, giving one row per CDR3 protein. The table records approximately 2,000,000 distinct CDR3 sequences, approximately 40% of them present only once. The CDR3 is made up of 15 amino acids. From germline, CDR1 is SGHRS and CDR2 YFSETQ. This TCR derives from a human donor in good health. Sequencing input: blood. This sequence joins TRBV5-1 and TRBJ2-1, with 10 bases aligning to TRBD1. In DNA, the CDR3 is TGCGTCAGCAGCCTAGGACAGGGGGCCTACAATGAGCAGTTCTTC. Translation: CVSSLGQGAYNEQFF.